This paragraph covers one T cell receptor beta chain sequence. Its target is not known. This sample is part of a study of memory CD4+ T cells and cytomegalovirus serostatus. The study, taken as a whole, reports: A US-trained random forest predicted CMV serostatus with median AUC around 0.93. Each of 65 to 70 CMV-associated TCRbeta sequences occurred in one to five individuals.

Single viable CD3+CD4+CD8-CD45RO+ cells were sorted as the memory CD4+ T cells. Serostatus was set by detecting CMV pp150, pp28, p38, p52 IgG. Positive selection with CD4 microbeads enriched total CD4+ T cells. The data were produced by immunoSEQ multiplex PCR, yet TCRdb's version contains in-frame clones alone and is incomplete. This sample has about 46,000 clones; 60% to 80% occur once, and the top ten carry 0.61%. The TCR sequence derives from an adult in good health and CMV-seronegative. The specimen sequenced was memory CD4+ T cells from blood.

The CDR3 reads CAIGRDRSGSGNTIYF. The CDR3 bases are TGTGCCATCGGTAGGGACAGATCGGGCTCTGGAAACACCATATATTTT. The chain uses TRBV10-3 and TRBJ1-3; TRBD1 aligns across 7 bases. The junction had 10 bases not matched to a gene; V was cut back by 8 bases and J by 0 bases. Germline V CDR1 and CDR2: ENHRY, SYGVKD. The CDR3 has 16 amino acids.